This record concerns one TCR beta chain sequence. Germline assignment: CDR1 MGHRA and CDR2 YSYEKL. CDR3 size: 15 residues. J lost 7 bases, V lost 1 base, and 5 bases had no gene match. Time point noted: newly diagnosed GD, antithyroid drugs for less than 3 months. RNA extracted from PBMCs served as the sequencing template. The source of the sample is a study of regulatory T cells in long-lasting Graves disease. CDR3-region Arm-PCR and iRepertoire HTBI primers produced the TCR beta libraries. Via MiXCR, TCRdb re-called the multiplex PCR reads, giving one row per CDR3 protein. Of about 350,000 distinct CDR3 sequences in the sample, 16% are singletons; the top ten hold approximately 30%. The same sample was also used in a study of T cells in Graves' hyperthyroidism and ophthalmopathy.

The sequence was obtained from a man between 35 and 55 years old with Graves disease. The sequenced sample was peripheral blood mononuclear cells (PBMCs), obtained at new diagnosis, from a patient treated with antithyroid drugs. The rearrangement uses TRBV4-1 and TRBJ2-2, with 8 bases identical to TRBD2. This CDR3 is CASSQVQRGNGELFF. Written as DNA, the CDR3 is TGCGCCAGCAGCCAAGTCCAGCGGGGGAACGGGGAGCTGTTTTTT.